This T cell receptor (beta chain) was sequenced during a study of response to subunit inactivated influenza vaccine. The study, taken as a whole, reports: Every seasonal influenza vaccination brings in few new T cells, the authors suggested.

This clonotype appeared many times. The antigen remains undetermined. MiXCR, run by TCRdb on the RT-PCR reads, gives a single entry per CDR3 protein. Among 860,000 or so distinct CDR3 sequences listed, about 20% were seen once. This sequence originates from a man aged 45-60 years who received an inactivated influenza vaccine. The specimen comprised PBMCs from blood, sampled roughly 5 days after vaccination.

The CDR3 reads CASSLSASGIYEQYF. CDR3 nucleotide sequence: TGTGCCAGCAGTTTATCGGCTAGCGGGATCTACGAGCAGTACTTC. The chain carries TRBV12-3 or TRBV12-4 and TRBJ2-7; TRBD2 agrees at 9 bases. V lost 2 bases to trimming and J lost 3 bases; unmatched junction nucleotides: 5. CDR3 length: 15 amino acids.